This T cell receptor beta chain comes out of a study of T cells in Graves' hyperthyroidism and ophthalmopathy. Study summary: Peripheral blood was taken when the disease was first diagnosed, before any treatment began. The study, taken as a whole, reports: Blood shared most expanded thyroid clonotypes above 0.001.

With respect to this clonotype: Antigen: not known.

Researchers amplified the TCR beta CDR3 regions from RNA transcripts. HTBI primers were the set used in a first-round RT-PCR of the TCR CDR3. Using its own MiXCR run on the multiplex PCR reads, TCRdb lists one record per CDR3 protein. The sample yields approximately 600,000 distinct CDR3 sequences, around 20% seen once. Exclusion criteria comprised uncontrolled infection, other autoimmune disease, pregnancy or lactation. Diagnoses rested on clinical symptoms, serum thyroxine and TRAb, thyroid ultrasound and orbital computed tomography. The CDR3 consists of 13 residues. V lost 1 base to trimming and J lost 4 bases, with 10 bases between them. CDR1 is GTSNPN and CDR2 is SVGIG in the germline V gene (reference sequence).

The specimen sequenced was blood. The TCR originated in a man aged 25 to 45 with Graves' ophthalmopathy. The rearrangement links TRBV30 to TRBJ1-2; D perhaps matches TRBD1 (6 bases). The CDR3 nucleotides are TGTGCCTGGAGTGGGCAGGGGCCCTATGGCTACACCTTC. The encoded protein is CAWSGQGPYGYTF.